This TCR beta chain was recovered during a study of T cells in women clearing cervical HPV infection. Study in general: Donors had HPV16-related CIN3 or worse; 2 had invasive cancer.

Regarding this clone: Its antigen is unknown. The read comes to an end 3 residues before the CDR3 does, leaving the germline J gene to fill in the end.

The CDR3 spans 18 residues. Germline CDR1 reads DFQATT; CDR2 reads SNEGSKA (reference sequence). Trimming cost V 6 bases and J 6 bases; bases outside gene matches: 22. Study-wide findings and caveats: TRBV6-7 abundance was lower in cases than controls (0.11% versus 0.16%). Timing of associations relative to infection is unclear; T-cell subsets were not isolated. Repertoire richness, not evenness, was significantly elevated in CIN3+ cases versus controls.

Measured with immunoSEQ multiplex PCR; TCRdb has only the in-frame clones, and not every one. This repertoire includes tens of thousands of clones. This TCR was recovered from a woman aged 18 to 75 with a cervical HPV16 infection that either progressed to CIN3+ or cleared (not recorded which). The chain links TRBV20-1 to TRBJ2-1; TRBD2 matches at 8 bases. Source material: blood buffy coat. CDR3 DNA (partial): TGCAGTGCCCCCCCGCAGCGGGAGATGAGTGGGGTAGTCAATGAG. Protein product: CSAPPQREMSGVVNE. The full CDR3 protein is CSAPPQREMSGVVNEQFF.